The 6 T cell receptor beta chains below all came from one sample that was sequenced in a study of T cell responses to AZD1222 COVID-19 vaccine. Profiling relied on immunoSEQ multiplex PCR, and the TCRdb table lists in-frame clones only, not all of them. The sample includes about 96,000 clones, roughly nine tenths of them seen just once. The sample here was peripheral blood, taken on day 0 of AZD1222 vaccination. The receptors come from an adult in good health.

V and J are TRBV6-2 or TRBV6-3 and TRBJ1-1; D is possibly TRBD1 (6 bases). The CDR3 spans 16 residues. The V end lost 4 bases, the J end lost 3 bases, and 18 bases lay between the germline ends. Germline values: CDR1 MNHEY, CDR2 SVGEGT. CDR3 in amino acids: CASSSSPGAGYTEAFF. The CDR3, as DNA: TGTGCCAGCAGTTCCTCCCCAGGGGCTGGGTACACTGAAGCTTTCTTT.

This chain links TRBV28 with TRBJ1-1; tentatively, D is TRBD1 (5 bases). From germline, CDR1 is MDHEN and CDR2 SYDVKM. The V and J ends lost 7 bases and 7 bases respectively, with 19 bases between them. The CDR3 totals 14 residues. The CDR3 bases are TGTGCCAGCACCCAAGGCGGCAGGGAACTTGAAGCTTTCTTT. It is translated as CASTQGGRELEAFF.

The J gene is TRBJ2-3, the V gene TRBV15, with 10 bases matching TRBD2. Germline CDR1 reads LNHNV; CDR2 reads YYDKDF (reference sequence). The CDR3 loop spans 17 amino acids. V shed 0 bases, J shed 3 bases, and the junction held 6 bases outside the gene matches. CDR3 in amino acids: CATSRERPSGRTDTQYF. DNA for the CDR3: TGTGCCACCAGCAGAGAGAGGCCTAGCGGGAGAACAGATACGCAGTATTTT.

The chain links TRBV9 to TRBJ2-1; D is ambiguous. This CDR3 comprises 15 residues. Germline V CDR1 and CDR2: SGDLS, YYNGEE. Trimming stripped 1 base from V and 8 bases from J, with 16 bases between. The CDR3 spells CASSVSAVGPDEQFF. CDR3 bases: TGTGCCAGCAGCGTATCGGCGGTGGGTCCCGATGAGCAGTTCTTC. Full variable domain (remainder filled in from reference TRBV9 and TRBJ2-1): DSGVTQTPKHLITATGQRVTLRCSPRSGDLSVYWYQQSLDQGLQFLIQYYNGEERAKGNILERFSAQQFPDLHSELNLSSLELGDSALYFCASSVSAVGPDEQFFGPGTRLTVL.

The genes are TRBV15 and TRBJ1-5, with D maybe TRBD1 (5 bases). Germline loops: CDR1 LNHNV, CDR2 YYDKDF (reference sequence). Deletions cut 5 bases from V and 3 bases from J, with 14 bases between. The CDR3 has 15 amino acids. The DNA for the CDR3 is TGTGCCACCAGCGGAAACAGGACCTACAATCAGCCCCAGCATTTT. This sequence encodes CATSGNRTYNQPQHF.

The chain has TRBV4-3 and TRBJ1-2, with 7 bases fitting TRBD1. The V segment lost 3 bases and the J segment 2 bases; nucleotides outside the gene matches: 9. This CDR3 comprises 16 residues. The germline V gene encodes CDR1 LGHNA and CDR2 YSLEER. The CDR3: CASSQEWARGNYGYTF. In nucleotides, the CDR3 is TGCGCCAGCAGCCAGGAATGGGCCAGGGGGAACTATGGCTACACCTTC.